These 9 T cell receptor beta chains came from one sample sequenced in a study of blood T cells in healthy people across ages. Using a J-beta primer mix together with a sample-barcoded 5' primer, a second PCR was run for about 6 to 11 cycles. Using its own MiXCR run on the 5' RACE reads, TCRdb lists one record per CDR3 protein. This table has about 800,000 distinct CDR3 sequences, 58% appearing once. Source material: blood. These receptors were taken from a young man in good health.

This clonotype has just a few counts. The chain joins TRBV20-1 to TRBJ2-7; D not certain. The CDR3 has 13 amino acids. V was pared by 2 bases and J by 7 bases, with 15 bases between. CDR1 is DFQATT, CDR2 SNEGSKA, per germline (reference sequence). CDR3 residues: CSARNPSYNEQYF. The CDR3 DNA sequence: TGCAGTGCTAGAAACCCCTCCTACAATGAGCAGTACTTC.

The sample holds one count of this clonotype. The chain couples TRBV29-1 to TRBJ2-5, with TRBD1 matching 9 bases. With 6 bases clipped from V and 11 bases from J, the junction kept 19 bases outside the gene matches. This CDR3 has 15 residues. CDR1 SQVTM and CDR2 ANQGSEA come from the germline V gene. The CDR3: CSVRRTGTGISEQYF. CDR3 in DNA: TGCAGCGTACGAAGGACCGGGACAGGGATAAGTGAGCAGTACTTC.

Comments on this clonotype: One junction end disagrees with the germline gene, perhaps due to a read error. CDR3 nucleotides: TGCAGCGGTGACAGCTCTGGGGCCAACGTCCCGACTTTC. Translation gives CSGDSSGANVPTF. The chain carries TRBV29-1 and TRBJ2-6, with D possibly matching TRBD1 (5 bases). CDR1 SQVTM and CDR2 ANQGSEA come from the germline V gene. The length of the CDR3 is 13 residues.

This clonotype occurred a few times. This chain connects TRBV7-2 to TRBJ1-2; D remains unclear. The V end lost 0 bases, the J end lost 3 bases, and 11 bases lay between the germline ends. The germline gives CDR1 SGHTA, CDR2 FQGNSA. The CDR3 has 15 amino acids. The CDR3: CASSLASGKYYGYTF. CDR3 in DNA: TGTGCCAGCAGCTTAGCGTCGGGGAAGTACTATGGCTACACCTTC.

The chain links TRBV5-1 to TRBJ2-3; 7 positions agree with TRBD2. CDR1 and CDR2 from the germline V gene are SGHRS and YFSETQ. This CDR3 spans 16 amino acids. Losses at the gene ends were 0 bases for V and 2 bases for J; bases not matched to a gene: 6. In DNA form, the CDR3 reads TGCGCCAGCAGCTTGGCCCCTAGCGGATACACAGATACGCAGTATTTT. As protein: CASSLAPSGYTDTQYF.

The J gene is TRBJ2-5, the V gene TRBV29-1; D is ambiguous. Trimming stripped 4 bases from V and 5 bases from J, with 8 bases between. CDR1 and CDR2 (germline): SQVTM, ANQGSEA. There are 11 residues in the CDR3. The CDR3 DNA sequence: TGCAGCGTTGTGGTCGTGGAGACCCAGTACTTC. It specifies CSVVVVETQYF.

A remark on this clonotype: A read error may explain this, as a much larger clone is one base away. The CDR3 spells CASSLGAWTVGGNTETFF. In DNA form, the CDR3 reads TGCGCCAGCAGCTTGGGAGCCTGGACAGTTGGGGGGAACACTGAAACTTTCTTT. This sequence joins TRBV5-1 and TRBJ1-1; perhaps TRBD1 as D (6 bases). Germline assignment: CDR1 SGHRS and CDR2 YFSETQ. The CDR3 runs 18 residues.

In its sample, this clonotype was seen a few times. The chain uses TRBV21-1 and TRBJ2-5; no check of the table's D call, TRBD1, against the DNA was made. TRBV21-1 represents a pseudogene. The CDR3 is 14 residues long. The CDR3: CASSKDETGLTQYF. The CDR3 DNA reads TGTGCCAGCAGCAAAGATGAGACAGGTTTGACCCAGTACTTC.

The CDR3 loop is CASSVTSFSDTQYF. DNA of the CDR3: TGTGCCAGCAGCGTCACTAGCTTCTCAGATACGCAGTATTTT. The chain carries TRBV7-3 and TRBJ2-3; possibly TRBD2 for D (6 bases). From germline, CDR1 is SGHTA and CDR2 FQGTGA. V lost 5 bases and J 4 bases, leaving 13 bases between the germline ends. The CDR3 spans 14 residues.